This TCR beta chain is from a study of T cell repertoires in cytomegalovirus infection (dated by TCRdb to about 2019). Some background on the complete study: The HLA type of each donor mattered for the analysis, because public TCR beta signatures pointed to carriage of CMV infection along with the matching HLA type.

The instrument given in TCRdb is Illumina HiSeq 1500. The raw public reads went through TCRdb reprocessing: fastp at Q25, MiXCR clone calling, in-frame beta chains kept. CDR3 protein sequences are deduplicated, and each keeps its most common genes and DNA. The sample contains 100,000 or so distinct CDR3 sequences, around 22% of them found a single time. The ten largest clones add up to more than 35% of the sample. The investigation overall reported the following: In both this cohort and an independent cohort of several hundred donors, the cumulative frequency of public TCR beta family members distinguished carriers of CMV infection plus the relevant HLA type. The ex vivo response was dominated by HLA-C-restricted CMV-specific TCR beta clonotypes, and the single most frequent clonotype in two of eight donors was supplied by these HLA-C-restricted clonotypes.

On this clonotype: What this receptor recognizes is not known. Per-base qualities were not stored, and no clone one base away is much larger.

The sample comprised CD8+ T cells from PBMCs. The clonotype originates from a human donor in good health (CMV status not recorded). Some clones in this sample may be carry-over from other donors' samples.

The CDR3 reads as follows: CASRTGQGVNEQYF. The nucleotides are TGTGCCAGCAGGACCGGACAGGGGGTCAACGAGCAGTACTTC. The sequence links TRBV7-6 to TRBJ2-7, with 10 central nucleotides matching TRBD1. Inclusive of the bounding cysteine and phenylalanine, the CDR3 is 14 residues long. Just CDR3 DNA is preserved here, 42 bases in frame from base 1. From the germline V gene, CDR1 is SGHVS and CDR2 is FNYEAQ. Germline trimming: 6 bases from V, 5 bases from J; junction bases outside gene matches: 7.